Below, 30 T cell receptor beta chains from the same sample are listed, as sequenced in a study of T cell responses to AZD1222 COVID-19 vaccine. Assay used: immunoSEQ multiplex PCR; TCRdb lists only in-frame clones, some missing. The table has roughly 120,000 clones, 88% seen once. This sample comprised peripheral blood, obtained 28 days after the second AZD1222 dose. The receptor set was obtained from an adult who received the AZD1222 COVID-19 vaccine.

On this clone: One end of the junction fails to match germline, which may point to a read error. The chain couples TRBV6-2 or TRBV6-3 to TRBJ2-3, with 9 bases identical to TRBD2. The length of the CDR3 is 12 residues. Germline CDR1 reads MNHEY; CDR2 reads SVGEGT. CDR3 sequence reads: CASSYIAGVGNF. CDR3 DNA: TGTGCCAGCAGTTATATAGCGGGAGTCGGGAATTTT.

This clone appeared a few times. The chain couples TRBV6-5 to TRBJ1-2, with D hard to call. The CDR3 runs 12 residues. The ends were cut back, 2 bases at V and 2 bases at J, with 3 bases in the middle. Per the germline V gene, CDR1 is MNHEY and CDR2 is SVGAGI. Here the CDR3 reads CASSYRNYGYTF. The CDR3, as DNA: TGTGCCAGCAGTTACCGGAACTATGGCTACACCTTC.

Regarding this clone: Different DNA sequences within this sample yield the same CDR3. CDR3 DNA sequence: TGTGCCAGTACCGCTAGCGGACGAGAGCAGTTCTTC. It specifies CASTASGREQFF. The V and J genes are TRBV19 and TRBJ2-1, with 7 bases lining up with TRBD2. CDR3 size: 12 residues. J was trimmed by 10 bases and V by 7 bases; bases with no gene match: 7. Germline CDR1 reads LNHDA; CDR2 reads SQIVND (reference sequence).

The J gene is TRBJ2-2, the V gene TRBV9; TRBD2 aligns across 8 bases. The CDR3 has 16 residues. V was pared by 2 bases and J by 4 bases, with 7 bases of the junction left unmatched. Germline V lookup: CDR1 SGDLS, CDR2 YYNGEE. The CDR3 protein is CASSVGRGASTGELFF. CDR3 DNA: TGTGCCAGCAGCGTCGGGCGGGGGGCTAGCACCGGGGAGCTGTTTTTT.

CDR3 bases: TGTGCCAGCAGCCGGGGGACAGGAAGAGACTATGGCTACACCTTC. Translated, it gives CASSRGTGRDYGYTF. The chain links TRBV7-9 to TRBJ1-2; 8 bases fit TRBD1. The germline CDR1 and CDR2 sequences are SEHNR and FQNEAQ (reference sequence). This CDR3 contains 15 residues. Trimming took 5 bases from V and 3 from J; bases not matched to a gene: 8.

About this clone: Other DNA sequences in the sample encode the same CDR3. This rearrangement joins TRBV18 to TRBJ1-5, with TRBD1 identical over 8 bases. Per germline, CDR1 KGHSH and CDR2 LQKENI. This CDR3 comprises 14 residues. Trimming cost V 2 bases and J 4 bases; bases outside gene matches: 1. The CDR3 DNA reads as TGTGCCAGCTCACCAACAGGGGGAAATCAGCCCCAGCATTTT. Translated, it gives CASSPTGGNQPQHF.

The chain links TRBV7-9 to TRBJ1-2; D remains ambiguous. V was trimmed by 4 bases and J by 4 bases, leaving 4 bases between them. CDR1 is SEHNR and CDR2 is FQNEAQ in the germline V gene (reference sequence). The CDR3 sequence is 11 residues long. In DNA, the CDR3 is TGTGCCAGCAGCTACCCCTATGGCTACACCTTC. Residues: CASSYPYGYTF.

The V gene is TRBV6-5, the J gene TRBJ1-2, with unresolved D. CDR1 and CDR2 from the germline V gene are MNHEY and SVGAGI. This CDR3 is 13 amino acids long. The V gene lost 2 bases and the J gene lost 0 bases, with 4 bases spanning the gap. The CDR3 nucleotides read TGTGCCAGCAGTTACAGAGCTAACTATGGCTACACCTTC. It encodes CASSYRANYGYTF.

The rearrangement joins TRBV9 to TRBJ1-1; TRBD1 aligns across 8 bases. The CDR3 has 15 residues. Germline V gene sequence: CDR1 SGDLS, CDR2 YYNGEE. Trimming at V came to 3 bases and at J to 0 bases, leaving 4 bases not matched to a gene. CDR3 in DNA: TGTGCCAGCAGCGAGATGACAGGGGTGAACACTGAAGCTTTCTTT. Its translation: CASSEMTGVNTEAFF.

This clone is a singleton in its sample. V is TRBV7-6 and J is TRBJ1-5; TRBD1 matches at 7 bases. This CDR3 spans 17 amino acids. Germline lookup yields CDR1 SGHVS and CDR2 FNYEAQ. J was trimmed by 5 bases and V by 5 bases; bases with no gene match: 15. As DNA, the CDR3 is TGTGCCAGCAGCCTAGAGCCGACCGGGACAGCCCATCAGCCCCAGCATTTT. Translating gives CASSLEPTGTAHQPQHF.

V gene TRBV7-9 combines with J gene TRBJ2-7; D ambiguous. CDR1 and CDR2 from the germline V gene are SEHNR and FQNEAQ (reference sequence). This CDR3 is 15 amino acids long. V was pared by 1 base and J by 0 bases, with 10 bases between. Written as DNA, the CDR3 is TGTGCCAGCAGCTTAGATGGACGGAACTCCTACGAGCAGTACTTC. This encodes CASSLDGRNSYEQYF. Looking up the rest from reference TRBV7-9 and TRBJ2-7 gives the full variable domain: DTGVSQNPRHKITKRGQNVTFRCDPISEHNRLYWYRQTLGQGPEFLTYFQNEAQLEKSRLLSDRFSAERPKGSFSTLEIQRTEQGDSAMYLCASSLDGRNSYEQYFGPGTRLTVT.

The sample holds one count of this clone. V and J are TRBV7-2 and TRBJ2-7; TRBD2 aligns across 7 bases. V lost 6 bases to trimming and J lost 2 bases; unmatched junction nucleotides: 7. The CDR3 contains 14 residues. Germline CDR1 SGHTA, CDR2 FQGNSA. CDR3 DNA: TGTGCCAGCAGGTCGGGGGGAACCACCTACGAGCAGTACTTC. Protein product: CASRSGGTTYEQYF. The full variable domain, completed using reference TRBV7-2 and TRBJ2-7, is GAGVSQSPSNKVTEKGKDVELRCDPISGHTALYWYRQSLGQGLEFLIYFQGNSAPDKSGLPSDRFSAERTGGSVSTLTIQRTQQEDSAVYLCASRSGGTTYEQYFGPGTRLTVT.

J is TRBJ1-5 and V is TRBV6-5, with D tentatively TRBD1 (5 bases). Germline V gene data show CDR1 as MNHEY and CDR2 as SVGAGI. The V and J ends lost 4 bases and 6 bases respectively, with 13 bases between them. The CDR3 is made up of 14 amino acids. CDR3 in DNA: TGTGCCAGCAGTTCGGACATAGCCGGTCAGCCCCAGCATTTT. Its protein is CASSSDIAGQPQHF.

This clone was recorded once. The CDR3 DNA reads TGTGCCACCAGCAGAGGATCTTCCCGGACCCATAATTCACCCCTCCACTTT. It encodes CATSRGSSRTHNSPLHF. The chain links TRBV15 to TRBJ1-6; the D is unclear. With 1 base removed from V and 5 bases from J, the gap between germline ends came to 15 bases. This CDR3 contains 17 residues. Per germline, CDR1 LNHNV and CDR2 YYDKDF (reference sequence).

The sample holds one count of this clone. The chain combines TRBV2 with TRBJ2-1; D call uncertain. Trimming stripped 7 bases from V and 14 bases from J, with 6 bases between. In germline, CDR1 is SNHLY, CDR2 FYNNEI. The CDR3 has 8 residues. The CDR3 nucleotides read TGTGCCAGCACCCTGGAGTTCTTC. It is translated as CASTLEFF.

This chain uses TRBV5-1 with TRBJ2-7; no definite D call. Per germline, CDR1 SGHRS and CDR2 YFSETQ. V was clipped by 4 bases and J by 3 bases, with 14 bases between them. The CDR3 spans 14 residues. Here the CDR3 reads CASSLLGPSYEQYF. The CDR3 DNA reads as TGCGCCAGCAGCCTGCTGGGCCCAAGCTACGAGCAGTACTTC. Filled out from reference TRBV5-1 and TRBJ2-7, the complete variable domain reads KAGVTQTPRYLIKTRGQQVTLSCSPISGHRSVSWYQQTPGQGLQFLFEYFSETQRNKGNFPGRFSGRQFSNSRSEMNVSTLELGDSALYLCASSLLGPSYEQYFGPGTRLTVT.

This sequence joins TRBV5-6 and TRBJ2-2; TRBD1 matches 9 bases. With V trimmed by 0 bases and J by 7 bases, 4 bases remained unmatched. This CDR3 has 15 residues. Per the germline V gene, CDR1 is SGHDT and CDR2 is YYEEEE. DNA of the CDR3: TGTGCCAGCAGCTTGGGGACAGGGGCTAGCGGGGAGCTGTTTTTT. Encoded protein: CASSLGTGASGELFF. Full variable domain (rest looked up from reference TRBV5-6 and TRBJ2-2): DAGVTQSPTHLIKTRGQQVTLRCSPKSGHDTVSWYQQALGQGPQFIFQYYEEEERQRGNFPDRFSGHQFPNYSSELNVNALLLGDSALYLCASSLGTGASGELFFGEGSRLTVL.

The genes are TRBV18 and TRBJ1-1; D might be TRBD1 (5 bases). The CDR3 consists of 13 residues. Germline values: CDR1 KGHSH, CDR2 LQKENI. Trimming took off 0 bases at V and 11 bases at J, with 13 bases between the two ends. The CDR3 DNA follows: TGTGCCAGCTCACCACCGGTTGGCGGGGGGGCTTTCTTT. Residues: CASSPPVGGGAFF.

The chain combines TRBV10-3 with TRBJ1-4; D possibly corresponds to TRBD1 (5 bases). Between the trimmed V and J ends, which lost 6 bases and 1 base, there was a span of 12 bases. CDR1 and CDR2 (germline): ENHRY, SYGVKD. The CDR3 is made up of 15 amino acids. DNA of the CDR3: TGTGCCATCAGGGGCGGACAAGAAACTAATGAAAAACTGTTTTTT. Its protein is CAIRGGQETNEKLFF.

This clone appeared a single time. The CDR3 region has the DNA TGCGCCAGCAGCCGAACGACAGGGAGTGCCAAAAACATTCAGTACTTC. Translation gives CASSRTTGSAKNIQYF. V usage is TRBV5-1 and J usage is TRBJ2-4; 7 bases map to TRBD1. Germline V lookup: CDR1 SGHRS, CDR2 YFSETQ. After removal of 4 bases from V and 1 base from J, the junction contained 8 bases not matched to a gene. CDR3 length equals 16 residues. The full variable domain, with the rest looked up from reference TRBV5-1 and TRBJ2-4, is KAGVTQTPRYLIKTRGQQVTLSCSPISGHRSVSWYQQTPGQGLQFLFEYFSETQRNKGNFPGRFSGRQFSNSRSEMNVSTLELGDSALYLCASSRTTGSAKNIQYFGAGTRLSVL.

The J gene is TRBJ1-4, the V gene TRBV9; weak D call: TRBD1 (6 bases). This CDR3 region has 17 residues. Trimming pared 3 bases from V and 1 base from J, leaving 16 bases between. Germline assignment: CDR1 SGDLS and CDR2 YYNGEE. The CDR3 coding sequence is TGTGCCAGCAGCGAGGGGGTAGGGGCGGGAACTAATGAAAAACTGTTTTTT. Encoded protein: CASSEGVGAGTNEKLFF.

The V call is TRBV4-2, the J call TRBJ2-1; D is unresolved. Trimming stripped 0 bases from V and 7 bases from J, with 7 bases between. The CDR3 covers 13 residues. Germline V CDR1 and CDR2: LGHNA, YNFKEQ. CDR3 amino acids: CASSQDRENEQFF. The CDR3 nucleotides are TGTGCCAGCAGCCAAGATCGCGAAAATGAGCAGTTCTTC.

The chain links TRBV10-3 to TRBJ1-5; TRBD1 matches at 8 bases. V lost 2 bases, J lost 11 bases, and 11 bases stayed unmatched. The CDR3 is 15 amino acids. Germline V gene sequence: CDR1 ENHRY, CDR2 SYGVKD. This chain's CDR3 is CAISEDGQGKGAQHF. As DNA, the CDR3 is TGTGCCATCAGTGAGGACGGACAGGGAAAGGGAGCCCAGCATTTT.

This clone was seen more than once but under ten times. The rearrangement uses TRBV10-3 and TRBJ1-2; 7 positions match TRBD1. V lost 6 bases to trimming and J lost 2 bases; unmatched junction nucleotides: 3. This CDR3 region has 13 residues. The germline V gene has CDR1 ENHRY and CDR2 SYGVKD. The DNA of the CDR3 is TGTGCCATCAGCTCGGACAGGAACTATGGCTACACCTTC. Its translation is CAISSDRNYGYTF.

The chain combines TRBV3-1 (or the pseudogene TRBV3-2) with TRBJ2-4; 7 bases are a match to TRBD2. The J segment lost 8 bases and the V segment lost 11 bases, leaving 18 bases of the junction unmatched. Germline assignment: CDR1 LGHDT and CDR2 YNNKEL (reference sequence). This CDR3 has 15 amino acids. The CDR3 nucleotides are TGTGCCTACTGGGTGATACTAGCGATAGTATACATTCAGTACTTC. Translated, it gives CAYWVILAIVYIQYF.

The chain joins TRBV19 to TRBJ1-2, with D maybe TRBD1 (6 bases). Trimming took off 4 bases at V and 0 bases at J, with 15 bases between the two ends. This CDR3 spans 16 amino acids. The germline V gene has CDR1 LNHDA and CDR2 SQIVND (reference sequence). The DNA of the CDR3 is TGTGCCAGTAGTACAGGACCAGGACAGACTAACTATGGCTACACCTTC. It yields the protein CASSTGPGQTNYGYTF.

Written as DNA, the CDR3 is TGCGCCAGCAGGTCTGGGCAAGACTATGGCTACACCTTC. This gives the protein CASRSGQDYGYTF. V usage is TRBV5-1 and J usage is TRBJ1-2; the D is unclear. CDR3 length equals 13 residues. Trimming left V 5 bases short and J 3 bases short, with 11 bases between. Germline-derived CDR1 and CDR2 are SGHRS and YFSETQ. The complete variable domain, with remaining parts taken from reference TRBV5-1 and TRBJ1-2, reads KAGVTQTPRYLIKTRGQQVTLSCSPISGHRSVSWYQQTPGQGLQFLFEYFSETQRNKGNFPGRFSGRQFSNSRSEMNVSTLELGDSALYLCASRSGQDYGYTFGSGTRLTVV.

V is TRBV5-8 and J is TRBJ2-7; 8 bases line up with TRBD1. Germline V CDR1 and CDR2: SGHTS, YDEGEE. The CDR3 totals 15 residues. The J segment lost 2 bases and the V segment lost 4 bases, leaving 8 bases of the junction unmatched. The CDR3 nucleotides read TGTGCCAGCAGCCGACGGACAGGGTGGCCCTACGAGCAGTACTTC. Protein product: CASSRRTGWPYEQYF.

This chain links TRBV25-1 with TRBJ1-4; D unresolved. CDR1 MGHDK and CDR2 SYGVNS come from the germline V gene. V was cut by 5 bases and J by 0 bases, with 19 bases left in between. The CDR3 sequence is 18 residues long. The CDR3 region is CASSQMRWRESTNEKLFF. CDR3 coding DNA: TGTGCCAGCAGTCAAATGAGGTGGCGAGAATCAACTAATGAAAAACTGTTTTTT.

The genes are TRBV30 and TRBJ2-6, with D possibly being TRBD1 (5 bases). This CDR3 contains 14 residues. Looked up from germline, CDR1 is GTSNPN and CDR2 is SVGIG (reference sequence). V lost 3 bases and J lost 2, with 8 bases in between. The CDR3 loop is CAWRRQPGANVLTF. In DNA, the CDR3 is TGTGCCTGGAGGCGACAGCCTGGGGCCAACGTCCTGACTTTC. The whole variable domain, remainder taken from reference TRBV30 and TRBJ2-6, is SQTIHQWPATLVQPVGSPLSLECTVEGTSNPNLYWYRQAAGRGLQLLFYSVGIGQISSEVPQNLSASRPQDRQFILSSKKLLLSDSGFYLCAWRRQPGANVLTFGAGSRLTVL.